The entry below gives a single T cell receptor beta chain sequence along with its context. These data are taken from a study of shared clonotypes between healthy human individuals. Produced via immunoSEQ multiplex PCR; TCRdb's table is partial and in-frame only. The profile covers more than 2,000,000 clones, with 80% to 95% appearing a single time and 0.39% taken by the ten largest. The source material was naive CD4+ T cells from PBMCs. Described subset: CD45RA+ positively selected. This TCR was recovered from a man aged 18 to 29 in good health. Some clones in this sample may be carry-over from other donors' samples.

CDR3 loop: CATHNPGQSYQPQHF. The CDR3 nucleotides are TGTGCCACCCACAATCCGGGACAGTCGTATCAGCCCCAGCATTTT. The chain carries TRBV19 and TRBJ1-5, with 7 bases matching TRBD1. The V and J ends lost 10 bases and 5 bases, in that order; junction bases with no gene match: 14. The CDR3 sequence is 15 residues long. Germline CDR1 is LNHDA and CDR2 is SQIVND (reference sequence). Full variable domain (missing parts from reference TRBV19 and TRBJ1-5): DGGITQSPKYLFRKEGQNVTLSCEQNLNHDAMYWYRQDPGQGLRLIYYSQIVNDFQKGDIAEGYSVSREKKESFPLTVTSAQKNPTAFYLCATHNPGQSYQPQHFGDGTRLSIL.